Listed below are T cell receptor beta chains from one sample, sequenced in a study of cytomegalovirus exposure and HLA in healthy donors. Clones were read by immunoSEQ multiplex PCR, and TCRdb kept only the in-frame ones, dropping some. The sample carries about 89,000 clones, around 77% recorded once. Specimen: PBMCs. The receptors were gathered from a man between 25 and 39 years old in good health and CMV-seronegative. Both conserved end residues are part of each CDR3. Each record gives: V gene, CDR3 protein.

>TRBV5-6
CASSRRGSTDTQYF
>TRBV28
CASSPPSGAGVEQYF
>TRBV5-1
CASSPEPGQGYEQYF
>TRBV6-5
CASSPVRTGELFF
>TRBV11-2
CASSLGQGSGSVGETQYF
>TRBV6-1
CASSDISGTGNQPQHF
>TRBV4-1
CASSQGLYNEQFF
>TRBV10-3
CAISEETGGWKNEQFF
>TRBV6-1
CASEGFSYEQYF
>TRBV27
CASSSTSGANTGELFF
>TRBV7-2
CASSSGTGIHNEQFF
>TRBV27
CASRLQGASPVGTQYF
>TRBV30
CAWSSGRVYNEQFF
>TRBV2
CASRYSSYEQYF
>TRBV19
CASSIRPGQSYEQYF
>TRBV7-2
CATETGSGTGELFF
>TRBV29-1
CSVYRDRLNTEAFF
>TRBV4-2
CASSLLSGTSGGATQETQYF
>TRBV13
CASSRGQGAGETQYF
>TRBV6-1
CASTSGGRNQPQHF
>TRBV19
CASSYQGAYTGELFF
>TRBV19
CASSITAGSYDEQYF
>TRBV28
CASFSVGTEAFF
>TRBV5-4
CASSPGGFGGYTF
>TRBV10-1
CASSESKGGPGELFF
>TRBV27
CASSLVPGTFFEQYF
>TRBV6-1
CASSDNEGSGEKLFF
>TRBV10-1
CASSEASGRGQGWNQPQHF
>TRBV28
CASSSNYEQYF
>TRBV4-1
CASSQAPATTPLDEQYF
>TRBV10-3
CAISDMLADYEQYF
>TRBV10-3
CAISGMGETQYF
>TRBV28
CASTRGANNQPQHF
>TRBV28
CASSFRMTGYGYTF